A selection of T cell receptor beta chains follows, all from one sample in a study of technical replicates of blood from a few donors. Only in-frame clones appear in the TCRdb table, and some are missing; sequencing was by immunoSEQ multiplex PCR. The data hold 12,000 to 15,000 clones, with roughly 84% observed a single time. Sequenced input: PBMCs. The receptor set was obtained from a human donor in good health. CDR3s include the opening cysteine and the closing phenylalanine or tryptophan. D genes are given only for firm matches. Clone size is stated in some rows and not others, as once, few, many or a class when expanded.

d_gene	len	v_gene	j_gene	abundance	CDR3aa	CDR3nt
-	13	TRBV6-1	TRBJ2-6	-	CASKPSGANVLTF	TGTGCCAGCAAGCCCTCTGGGGCCAACGTCCTGACTTTC
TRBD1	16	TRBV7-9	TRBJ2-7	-	CASSPRGTGTSGEQYF	TGTGCCAGCAGCCCGCGGGGGACAGGGACCTCCGGCGAGCAGTACTTC
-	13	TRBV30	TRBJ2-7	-	CAIYRRGAYEQYF	TGTGCCATCTACCGGCGCGGGGCCTACGAGCAGTACTTC
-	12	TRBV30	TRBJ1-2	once	CAWETSGYGYTF	TGTGCCTGGGAAACCAGCGGCTATGGCTACACCTTC
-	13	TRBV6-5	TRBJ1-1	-	CASSYGSGTEAFF	TGTGCCAGCAGCTATGGATCGGGCACTGAAGCTTTCTTT
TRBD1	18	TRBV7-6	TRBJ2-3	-	CASSRVGPDRASTDTQYF	TGTGCCAGCAGCCGCGTCGGACCGGACAGGGCGAGCACAGATACGCAGTATTTT
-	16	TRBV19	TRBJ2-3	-	CASSLQGRGLADTQYF	TGTGCCAGTAGTTTGCAGGGGAGAGGCCTGGCAGATACGCAGTATTTT
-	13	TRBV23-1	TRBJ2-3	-	CASNPAGENTQYF	TGCGCCAGCAATCCCGCAGGGGAAAATACGCAGTATTTT
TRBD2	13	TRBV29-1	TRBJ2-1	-	CSVSPQRENRQFF	TGCAGCGTCTCACCCCAGCGGGAGAATCGGCAGTTCTTC
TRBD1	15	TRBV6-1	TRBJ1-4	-	CASSGRTGGGEKLFF	TGTGCCAGCAGTGGTAGGACAGGGGGTGGTGAAAAACTGTTTTTT
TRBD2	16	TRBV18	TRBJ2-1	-	CASSPPRLAGPNEQFF	TGTGCCAGCTCACCACCGCGATTAGCGGGACCCAATGAGCAGTTCTTC
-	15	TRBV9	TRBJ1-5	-	CASNPTGYSNQPQHF	TGTGCCAGCAACCCGACAGGATATAGCAATCAGCCCCAGCATTTT
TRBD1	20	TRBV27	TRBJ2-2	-	CASIPTWDRGRPTNTGELFF	TGTGCCAGCATACCCACCTGGGACAGGGGGCGCCCCACGAACACCGGGGAGCTGTTTTTT